A selection of T cell receptor beta chains follows, all from one sample in a study of cytomegalovirus exposure and HLA in healthy donors. Using immunoSEQ multiplex PCR, the repertoire was profiled, and TCRdb retains in-frame clones only, with some absent. Here the sample spans 100,000 or so clones, approximately 87% being singletons. The sample taken for sequencing was PBMCs. The receptors were sampled from a man aged 35-49 years in good health and CMV-seronegative. Each CDR3 is given with its conserved first and last residue. D genes are given only for firm matches. The size entry is marked missing in some rows and otherwise reads once, few, many or a size class.

v_call: TRBV19
j_call: TRBJ1-2
d_call: -
clone_size: -
cdr3_nt: TGTGCCAGTACTGGAGGCAATGGCTACACCTTC
cdr3_aa: CASTGGNGYTF

v_call: TRBV15
j_call: TRBJ2-7
d_call: -
clone_size: -
cdr3_nt: TGTGCCACCAGCAGAGATCAGGGCTACGAGCAGTACTTC
cdr3_aa: CATSRDQGYEQYF

v_call: TRBV6-1
j_call: TRBJ2-1
d_call: -
clone_size: -
cdr3_nt: TGTGCCAGCAGTGAAGGCGCCCCGACCTACAATGAGCAGTTCTTC
cdr3_aa: CASSEGAPTYNEQFF

v_call: TRBV6-5
j_call: TRBJ1-5
d_call: -
clone_size: -
cdr3_nt: TGTGCCAGCAGCCTCGGACAGAGCAATCAGCCCCAGCATTTT
cdr3_aa: CASSLGQSNQPQHF

v_call: TRBV12-2
j_call: TRBJ2-1
d_call: -
clone_size: -
cdr3_nt: TGTGCAAGTCGCTTCCGGGACAGGGGTTCCTACAATGAGCAGTTCTTC
cdr3_aa: CASRFRDRGSYNEQFF

v_call: TRBV19
j_call: TRBJ2-5
d_call: TRBD2
clone_size: -
cdr3_nt: TGTGCCAGTGGTAGCGGGGGGCTTGGTGAGACCCAGTACTTC
cdr3_aa: CASGSGGLGETQYF

v_call: TRBV20-1
j_call: TRBJ1-1
d_call: -
clone_size: -
cdr3_nt: TGCAGTGCTGAGGGGGTCCCCGGGGCTTTCTTT
cdr3_aa: CSAEGVPGAFF

v_call: TRBV5-1
j_call: TRBJ2-3
d_call: -
clone_size: -
cdr3_nt: TGCGCCAGCAGCATTGGTGGGCAGGTCACAGATACGCAGTATTTT
cdr3_aa: CASSIGGQVTDTQYF

v_call: TRBV5-3
j_call: TRBJ2-5
d_call: TRBD2
clone_size: -
cdr3_nt: TGTGCCAGAAGTGAGGGACTAGCGGGGCTTGGGCCCCAGTACTTC
cdr3_aa: CARSEGLAGLGPQYF

v_call: TRBV11-2
j_call: TRBJ1-1
d_call: -
clone_size: few
cdr3_nt: TGTGCCAGCAGCTTACAGACTCCGAACACTGAAGCTTTCTTT
cdr3_aa: CASSLQTPNTEAFF

v_call: TRBV9
j_call: TRBJ2-1
d_call: -
clone_size: -
cdr3_nt: TGTGCCAGCAGCCCCCGCAGGGACTCCTACAATGAGCAGTTCTTC
cdr3_aa: CASSPRRDSYNEQFF

v_call: TRBV11-2
j_call: TRBJ2-1
d_call: TRBD1
clone_size: -
cdr3_nt: TGTGCCAGCAGCTTAGGTTTGGGGACAGGGGCCGGGAATGAGCAGTTCTTC
cdr3_aa: CASSLGLGTGAGNEQFF

v_call: TRBV25-1
j_call: TRBJ1-2
d_call: TRBD1
clone_size: -
cdr3_nt: TGTGCCAGCAGTGGATATTTTGGGACAGGGAGCTATGGCTACACCTTC
cdr3_aa: CASSGYFGTGSYGYTF

v_call: TRBV9
j_call: TRBJ2-5
d_call: -
clone_size: -
cdr3_nt: TGTGCCAGCAGTGACTCGCAAGAGACCCAGTACTTC
cdr3_aa: CASSDSQETQYF

v_call: TRBV11-2
j_call: TRBJ1-2
d_call: TRBD1
clone_size: -
cdr3_nt: TGTGCCAGCAGCTCGATAGGGACAGGACTTAACTATGGCTACACCTTC
cdr3_aa: CASSSIGTGLNYGYTF

v_call: TRBV19
j_call: TRBJ2-7
d_call: -
clone_size: -
cdr3_nt: TGTGCCAGTAGTTGGAGTTCCACCTACGAGCAGTACTTC
cdr3_aa: CASSWSSTYEQYF

v_call: TRBV11-3
j_call: TRBJ2-7
d_call: TRBD2
clone_size: -
cdr3_nt: TGTGCCAGCAGCCCAGGGACTAGCGGGCGGAACGAGCAGTACTTC
cdr3_aa: CASSPGTSGRNEQYF

v_call: TRBV27
j_call: TRBJ1-1
d_call: TRBD1
clone_size: -
cdr3_nt: TGTGCCAGCTCCGGGACAGGGGACACTGAAGCTTTCTTT
cdr3_aa: CASSGTGDTEAFF

v_call: TRBV6-1
j_call: TRBJ2-3
d_call: TRBD2
clone_size: -
cdr3_nt: TGTGCCTCAACGACTAGCGGGGGGGATACGCAGTATTTT
cdr3_aa: CASTTSGGDTQYF

v_call: TRBV6-6
j_call: TRBJ1-6
d_call: -
clone_size: -
cdr3_nt: TGTGCCAGCAGTCTGTTTGGGCAGGGGAGAAACTCACCCCTCCACTTT
cdr3_aa: CASSLFGQGRNSPLHF

v_call: TRBV4-3
j_call: TRBJ2-1
d_call: TRBD2
clone_size: -
cdr3_nt: TGCGCCAGCAGCCTTAGCGGGGGGGGCGGGGAGCAGTTCTTC
cdr3_aa: CASSLSGGGGEQFF

v_call: TRBV5-6
j_call: TRBJ2-3
d_call: TRBD2
clone_size: -
cdr3_nt: TGTGCCAGCAGCTTGTTGCCTAGCGGGGGGTTCAGGCAGTATTTT
cdr3_aa: CASSLLPSGGFRQYF

v_call: TRBV5-4
j_call: TRBJ1-4
d_call: -
clone_size: few
cdr3_nt: TGTGCCAGCAGCCAAGATGGTCAGGGATCTGAAAAACTGTTTTTT
cdr3_aa: CASSQDGQGSEKLFF

v_call: TRBV19
j_call: TRBJ1-5
d_call: -
clone_size: -
cdr3_nt: TGTGCCAGTAGGGAGGGACCGGCCGGGGAGCCCCAGCATTTT
cdr3_aa: CASREGPAGEPQHF

v_call: TRBV18
j_call: TRBJ2-5
d_call: -
clone_size: -
cdr3_nt: TGTGCCAGCTCACCAATAGGGGTTCAAGAGACCCAGTACTTC
cdr3_aa: CASSPIGVQETQYF

v_call: TRBV11-3
j_call: TRBJ2-1
d_call: TRBD1
clone_size: -
cdr3_nt: TGTGCCAGCAGCCCTGGACAGGGCTCCTACAATGAGCAGTTCTTC
cdr3_aa: CASSPGQGSYNEQFF

v_call: TRBV29-1
j_call: TRBJ2-5
d_call: TRBD1
clone_size: -
cdr3_nt: TGCAGCGTTGAAGATCAGAGGACAGGGGGACAAGAGACCCAGTACTTC
cdr3_aa: CSVEDQRTGGQETQYF

v_call: TRBV7-2
j_call: TRBJ2-3
d_call: TRBD2
clone_size: -
cdr3_nt: TGTGCCAGCACCGTGGGACTAGCGGGTCCAGTCACAGATACGCAGTATTTT
cdr3_aa: CASTVGLAGPVTDTQYF

v_call: TRBV30
j_call: TRBJ1-4
d_call: -
clone_size: -
cdr3_nt: TGTGCCTGGAGTCCTGGGCGGGTCGGCGAAAAACTGTTTTTT
cdr3_aa: CAWSPGRVGEKLFF

v_call: TRBV11-3
j_call: TRBJ2-1
d_call: -
clone_size: -
cdr3_nt: TGTGCCAGCAGCTTAGGCGGATACAATGAGCAGTTCTTC
cdr3_aa: CASSLGGYNEQFF

v_call: TRBV9
j_call: TRBJ1-3
d_call: -
clone_size: -
cdr3_nt: TGTGCCAGCAGCTACCCGGGGGGCACCATATATTTT
cdr3_aa: CASSYPGGTIYF

v_call: TRBV5-1
j_call: TRBJ1-2
d_call: -
clone_size: -
cdr3_nt: TGCGCCAGCAGCTTGGACAGCAGGGATGGCTACACCTTC
cdr3_aa: CASSLDSRDGYTF

v_call: TRBV5-1
j_call: TRBJ2-3
d_call: TRBD2
clone_size: few
cdr3_nt: TGCGCCAGCAGCTGGCGGGGGGGCTTAGGCACAGATACGCAGTATTTT
cdr3_aa: CASSWRGGLGTDTQYF

v_call: TRBV7-9
j_call: TRBJ1-3
d_call: -
clone_size: -
cdr3_nt: TGTGCCAGCAGCCCCGGCGGCGCGTCTGGAAACACCATATATTTT
cdr3_aa: CASSPGGASGNTIYF

v_call: TRBV19
j_call: TRBJ2-6
d_call: TRBD1
clone_size: -
cdr3_nt: TGTACCAGTAGTATAGGGGGCGTTGCCTCTGGGGCCAACGTCCTGACTTTC
cdr3_aa: CTSSIGGVASGANVLTF

v_call: TRBV5-4
j_call: TRBJ2-2
d_call: -
clone_size: once
cdr3_nt: TGTGCCAGCCGCGTAGACACCGGGGAGCTGTTTTTT
cdr3_aa: CASRVDTGELFF

v_call: TRBV2
j_call: TRBJ1-5
d_call: TRBD1
clone_size: -
cdr3_nt: TGTGCCAGCAGTCCCTCCGACAGGGAACAGCCCCAGCATTTT
cdr3_aa: CASSPSDREQPQHF

v_call: TRBV5-4
j_call: TRBJ2-7
d_call: -
clone_size: -
cdr3_nt: TGTGCCAGCAGCTTGGAACAGGGTTCCTACGAGCAGTACTTC
cdr3_aa: CASSLEQGSYEQYF

v_call: TRBV29-1
j_call: TRBJ2-2
d_call: -
clone_size: -
cdr3_nt: TGCAGCGTTGAGGCTAGATACACCGGGGAGCTGTTTTTT
cdr3_aa: CSVEARYTGELFF

v_call: TRBV7-9
j_call: TRBJ2-3
d_call: -
clone_size: -
cdr3_nt: TGTGCCAGCAGCTACCAGGGTGATACGCAGTATTTT
cdr3_aa: CASSYQGDTQYF

v_call: TRBV18
j_call: TRBJ1-2
d_call: TRBD1
clone_size: once
cdr3_nt: TGTGCCAGCTCACCACCGCGCCGGGACAGCTACTATGGCTACACCTTC
cdr3_aa: CASSPPRRDSYYGYTF

v_call: TRBV18
j_call: TRBJ2-3
d_call: TRBD1
clone_size: -
cdr3_nt: TGTGCCAGCTCACTGCAGACAGGGGCGATTAGCACAGATACGCAGTATTTT
cdr3_aa: CASSLQTGAISTDTQYF

v_call: TRBV10-2
j_call: TRBJ2-6
d_call: -
clone_size: -
cdr3_nt: TGCGCCAGCATAGGCAGGGCTTCTGGGGCCAACGTCCTGACTTTC
cdr3_aa: CASIGRASGANVLTF

v_call: TRBV18
j_call: TRBJ1-2
d_call: -
clone_size: -
cdr3_nt: TGTGCCAGCTCACTTCAAAGGGGAGGCTATGGCTACACCTTC
cdr3_aa: CASSLQRGGYGYTF

v_call: TRBV11-2
j_call: TRBJ2-3
d_call: TRBD2
clone_size: -
cdr3_nt: TGTGCCAGCAGCCACCAGGGACTAGAGTTGTATTTT
cdr3_aa: CASSHQGLELYF

v_call: TRBV7-9
j_call: TRBJ2-7
d_call: -
clone_size: -
cdr3_nt: TGTTCCAGCAGCCCTTGGACAGCACTTTACGAGCAGTACTTC
cdr3_aa: CSSSPWTALYEQYF

v_call: TRBV11-3
j_call: TRBJ2-1
d_call: -
clone_size: -
cdr3_nt: TGTGCCAGCAGCTTAGGGGGGGAGACCTACAATGAGCAGTTCTTC
cdr3_aa: CASSLGGETYNEQFF

v_call: TRBV7-2
j_call: TRBJ1-2
d_call: -
clone_size: -
cdr3_nt: TGTGCCAGCAGCTTCCCCGGCGTGTGGGCGCAGGACTATGGCTACACCTTC
cdr3_aa: CASSFPGVWAQDYGYTF

v_call: TRBV4-2
j_call: TRBJ2-1
d_call: TRBD2
clone_size: -
cdr3_nt: TGTGCCAGCAGCCCACCGGGACTAGCGGACTACAATGAGCAGTTCTTC
cdr3_aa: CASSPPGLADYNEQFF

v_call: TRBV5-4
j_call: TRBJ1-2
d_call: TRBD1
clone_size: -
cdr3_nt: TGTGCCAGCAGCTTGTGGGAAGGGGGCGCGATCCATGGCTACACCTTC
cdr3_aa: CASSLWEGGAIHGYTF

v_call: TRBV5-1
j_call: TRBJ1-4
d_call: -
clone_size: -
cdr3_nt: TGCGCCAGCAGCTTGGCCGGAGCTGGTGAAAAACTGTTTTTT
cdr3_aa: CASSLAGAGEKLFF

v_call: TRBV5-6
j_call: TRBJ1-1
d_call: TRBD1
clone_size: -
cdr3_nt: TGTGCCAGCAGCTTCCAGGGGGCAGAAGCTTTCTTT
cdr3_aa: CASSFQGAEAFF

v_call: TRBV5-6
j_call: TRBJ2-7
d_call: TRBD1
clone_size: -
cdr3_nt: TGTGCCAGCAGCTTGGCCACAGGGGGCATCAACGAGCAGTACTTC
cdr3_aa: CASSLATGGINEQYF